This T cell receptor (beta chain) was recovered during a study of blood T cell repertoires in COVID-19. Study information: Sample material is recorded as cDNA or gDNA derived from T cells, B-cell-depleted T cells, or PBMCs.

Some clones are missing from TCRdb's copy, which holds only in-frame ones; the method was immunoSEQ multiplex PCR. The data contain approximately 200,000 clones, roughly 84% of them seen just once; the ten biggest clones take up around 0.97%. V was pared by 7 bases and J by 5 bases, with 11 bases between. The CDR3 runs to 12 residues. Germline V gene sequence: CDR1 MNHEY, CDR2 SVGAGI. This chain connects TRBV6-5 to TRBJ1-1; D is unclear. The material sequenced was peripheral blood. This clonotype was sampled from a man in his forties or fifties with acute or convalescent COVID-19. The CDR3 spells CASKSPVTEAFF. The CDR3 nucleotides are TGTGCCAGCAAATCTCCCGTAACTGAAGCTTTCTTT.